These 20 T cell receptor beta chains were all obtained from the same sample, sequenced in a study of T cell repertoires in cytomegalovirus infection. TCRdb itself ran the reads through MiXCR, one entry per CDR3 protein. The table shows 500,000 or so distinct CDR3 sequences, with more than 15% occurring only once. The specimen sequenced was CD8+ T cells from PBMCs. Source of these receptors: a human donor in good health (CMV status not recorded). Some clones in this sample may be carry-over from other donors' samples.

This clonotype was observed at least ten times. This chain joins TRBV7-3 and TRBJ2-1, with 8 bases identical to TRBD2. V was clipped by 4 bases and J by 8 bases; unmatched bases: 10. CDR1 and CDR2 from the germline V gene are SGHTA and FQGTGA. This CDR3 has 15 residues. The CDR3 DNA follows: TGTGCCAGCAGCTCCGGGAGGGGGGCTCGGGATGAGCAGTTCTTC. Amino acid sequence: CASSSGRGARDEQFF.

The V call is TRBV9, the J call TRBJ2-1, with 9 bases matching TRBD2. V was clipped by 0 bases and J by 7 bases; unmatched bases: 8. Per the germline V gene, CDR1 is SGDLS and CDR2 is YYNGEE. CDR3 length: 16 amino acids. The CDR3 nucleotides read TGTGCCAGCAGCGTAGAGGGCGGGGGGGCCTGGAATGAGCAGTTCTTC. Its protein is CASSVEGGGAWNEQFF.

This clonotype was detected many times. CDR3 protein: CASSQDGPSLYYGYTF. The CDR3 nucleotides read TGTGCCAGCAGCCAGGACGGACCCAGCCTCTACTATGGCTACACCTTC. The chain employs TRBV6-1 and TRBJ1-2; D ambiguous. Trimming took 6 bases from V and 3 from J, leaving 20 bases between them. The germline gives CDR1 MNHNS, CDR2 SASEGT. The CDR3 has 16 amino acids.

This clonotype was picked up a small number of times. The chain joins TRBV23-1 to TRBJ2-2, with 8 bases that match TRBD1. TRBV23-1 has ORF status, its function being uncertain. The CDR3 consists of 16 residues. The V and J ends lost 3 bases and 6 bases, in that order; junction bases with no gene match: 9. DNA for the CDR3: TGCGCCAGCAGTCATCCGGACAGGGTCAAAGCCGGGGAGCTGTTTTTT. It translates to CASSHPDRVKAGELFF.

The chain employs TRBV14 and TRBJ2-7; 10 nucleotides align to TRBD2. The CDR3 is made up of 16 amino acids. V shed 4 bases and J 3 bases; nucleotides not matched to a gene: 9. Germline V gene lookup returns CDR1 SGHDN and CDR2 FVKESK. In nucleotides, the CDR3 is TGTGCCAGCAGCCGCCCCATCGGGACTAGCGACTACGAGCAGTACTTC. It codes for CASSRPIGTSDYEQYF.

This sequence joins TRBV27 and TRBJ1-3; TRBD1 matches 7 bases. J lost 0 bases, V lost 5 bases, and 4 bases had no gene match. Germline V gene sequence: CDR1 MNHEY, CDR2 SMNVEV (reference sequence). The length of the CDR3 is 15 residues. CDR3 residues: CASSPRGGSGNTIYF. The CDR3 DNA follows: TGTGCCAGCAGTCCCAGGGGGGGCTCTGGAAACACCATATATTTT.

At least ten counts were recorded for this clonotype. The gene calls are TRBV12-3 or TRBV12-4 and TRBJ1-5; D is ambiguous. Trimming took off 2 bases at V and 0 bases at J, with 5 bases between the two ends. This CDR3 has 14 amino acids. CDR3 nucleotides: TGTGCCAGCAGTTTATCCATTAGCAATCAGCCCCAGCATTTT. Protein product: CASSLSISNQPQHF.

This clonotype was recorded at least ten times. The V gene is TRBV6-1, the J gene TRBJ2-7; D uncertain. V lost 5 bases and J lost 3, with 20 bases in between. The CDR3 has 16 amino acids. Germline V gene sequence: CDR1 MNHNS, CDR2 SASEGT. The CDR3 DNA is TGTGCCAGCAGTTCCGACGACAAGCTCGTTTACTACGAGCAGTACTTC. Its protein is CASSSDDKLVYYEQYF.

The rearrangement uses TRBV6-1 and TRBJ1-1; D remains ambiguous. The length of the CDR3 is 15 residues. Germline loops: CDR1 MNHNS, CDR2 SASEGT. V lost 7 bases, J lost 1 base, and 16 bases lay in between. CDR3 nucleotide sequence: TGTGCCAGCAACTATGATATAAGAGCGAACACTGAAGCTTTCTTT. This codes for CASNYDIRANTEAFF.

This clonotype has just a few counts. The V and J genes are TRBV19 and TRBJ2-7; 12 bases align to TRBD2. V shed 4 bases and J 7 bases; nucleotides not matched to a gene: 14. In germline, CDR1 is LNHDA, CDR2 SQIVND (reference sequence). The CDR3 is 17 amino acids. The CDR3 DNA sequence: TGTGCCAGTAGTACCCTGACTAGCGGGAGTACTCCGGGAGAGCAGTACTTC. Amino acid sequence: CASSTLTSGSTPGEQYF.

This clonotype came up many times. V and J are TRBV7-9 and TRBJ2-3; 7 nucleotides line up with TRBD2. The V gene end was trimmed by 3 bases and the J gene end by 3 bases; junction bases not matched to a gene: 6. This CDR3 is 15 amino acids long. From germline, CDR1 is SEHNR and CDR2 FQNEAQ (reference sequence). The DNA of the CDR3 is TGTGCCAGCAGCTTCTCTCTAGCGGCTACAGATACGCAGTATTTT. Amino acids: CASSFSLAATDTQYF.

The chain has TRBV20-1 and TRBJ2-7; 7 bases are shared with TRBD1. Germline V gene sequence: CDR1 DFQATT, CDR2 SNEGSKA (reference sequence). The junction had 9 bases not matched to a gene; V was cut back by 5 bases and J by 2 bases. CDR3 size: 14 residues. The chain's CDR3 is CSAANRDRTYEQYF. The DNA of the CDR3 is TGCAGTGCTGCCAACCGGGACAGAACCTACGAGCAGTACTTC.

Ten or more counts support this clonotype. V usage is TRBV27 and J usage is TRBJ2-5, with TRBD2 identical over 8 bases. In germline, CDR1 is MNHEY, CDR2 SMNVEV (reference sequence). This CDR3 contains 15 residues. V shed 2 bases and J 0 bases; nucleotides not matched to a gene: 2. The CDR3 loop is CASSLRGGNQETQYF. The CDR3 DNA sequence: TGTGCCAGCAGTTTACGGGGGGGCAACCAAGAGACCCAGTACTTC.

This clonotype appeared many times. J is TRBJ2-3 and V is TRBV7-8; unclear D gene. The germline V and J ends were trimmed by 4 bases and 0 bases, with 5 bases remaining between them. Germline V gives CDR1 SGHVS, CDR2 FQNEAQ. The CDR3 loop spans 13 amino acids. The CDR3 DNA sequence: TGTGCCAGCAGCTCGCAAAGCACAGATACGCAGTATTTT. Translated: CASSSQSTDTQYF.

This chain's CDR3 is CASSVAGFGPDTQYF. CDR3 DNA: TGTGCCAGCAGCGTTGCTGGATTTGGTCCAGATACGCAGTATTTT. This chain joins TRBV9 and TRBJ2-3; D call uncertain. Trimming took 2 bases from V and 4 from J, leaving 14 bases between them. CDR3 size: 15 residues. The germline V gene encodes CDR1 SGDLS and CDR2 YYNGEE.

The genes are TRBV28 and TRBJ1-6; no definite D call. V lost 2 bases and J lost 10, with 21 bases in between. This CDR3 is built from 17 residues. Germline V gene sequence: CDR1 MDHEN, CDR2 SYDVKM. The CDR3 region is CASSLPPWAGPSSPLHF. CDR3 sequence (DNA): TGTGCCAGCAGTTTACCCCCGTGGGCCGGTCCAAGCTCACCCCTCCACTTT. Drawing the rest from reference TRBV28 and TRBJ1-6, the complete variable domain is DVKVTQSSRYLVKRTGEKVFLECVQDMDHENMFWYRQDPGLGLRLIYFSYDVKMKEKGDIPEGYSVSREKKERFSLILESASTNQTSMYLCASSLPPWAGPSSPLHFGNGTRLTVT.

This clonotype was detected only a few times. The rearrangement joins TRBV7-9 to TRBJ2-2; no definite D call. Trimming removed 6 bases from V and 5 bases from J, with 7 bases in between. The CDR3 length is 12 residues. Germline values: CDR1 SEHNR, CDR2 FQNEAQ (reference sequence). This CDR3 is CASRSGTGELFF. As DNA, the CDR3 is TGTGCCAGCAGATCAGGAACCGGGGAGCTGTTTTTT.

This clonotype has only a few counts. This rearrangement joins TRBV5-6 to TRBJ2-5; no reliable D call. This CDR3 is 15 amino acids long. The germline CDR1 and CDR2 sequences are SGHDT and YYEEEE. V lost 2 bases and J lost 1, with 12 bases in between. As DNA, the CDR3 is TGTGCCAGCAGCTTTTCGCACACTTTCCAAGAGACCCAGTACTTC. Translated, it gives CASSFSHTFQETQYF. The full variable domain, with the rest looked up from reference TRBV5-6 and TRBJ2-5, is DAGVTQSPTHLIKTRGQQVTLRCSPKSGHDTVSWYQQALGQGPQFIFQYYEEEERQRGNFPDRFSGHQFPNYSSELNVNALLLGDSALYLCASSFSHTFQETQYFGPGTRLLVL.

This clonotype was recorded once. One junction end does not reproduce the germline sequence, and a read error may be involved. This chain connects TRBV4-1 to TRBJ1-5; D gene uncertain. CDR1 and CDR2 (germline): MGHRA, YSYEKL. The CDR3 contains 14 residues. The CDR3 DNA sequence: TGCGCCAGCAGCCAAGACAGTAGCAATCAGCCCCAGAGTTTT. It yields the protein CASSQDSSNQPQSF.

This clonotype has at least ten counts. The chain combines TRBV7-2 with TRBJ2-6, with D unclear. Germline V gene data show CDR1 as SGHTA and CDR2 as FQGNSA. The CDR3 extends over 19 amino acids. Trimming removed 1 base from V and 1 base from J, with 17 bases in between. The CDR3 sequence is CASSLDESLHRSGANVLTF. CDR3 nucleotide sequence: TGTGCCAGCAGCTTAGATGAATCCTTACACAGATCTGGGGCCAACGTCCTGACTTTC.